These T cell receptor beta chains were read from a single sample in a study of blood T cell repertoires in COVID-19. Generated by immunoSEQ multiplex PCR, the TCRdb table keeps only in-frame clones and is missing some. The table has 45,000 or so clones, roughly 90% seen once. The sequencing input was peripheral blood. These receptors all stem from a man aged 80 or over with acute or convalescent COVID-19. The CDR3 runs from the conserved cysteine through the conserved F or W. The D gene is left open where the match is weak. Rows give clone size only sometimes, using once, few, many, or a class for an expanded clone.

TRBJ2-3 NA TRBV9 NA CASSPPGGGGASTDTQYF TGTGCCAGCAGCCCCCCAGGGGGCGGGGGGGCTAGCACAGATACGCAGTATTTT
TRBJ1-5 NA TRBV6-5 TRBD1 CASRTGGQPQHF TGTGCCAGCAGAACAGGGGGTCAGCCCCAGCATTTT
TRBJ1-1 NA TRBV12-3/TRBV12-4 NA CASRYRYTEAFF TGTGCCAGCAGATACAGGTACACTGAAGCTTTCTTT
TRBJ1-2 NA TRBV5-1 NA CASSLEEGFFGYTF TGCGCCAGCAGCTTGGAGGAGGGCTTCTTTGGCTACACCTTC
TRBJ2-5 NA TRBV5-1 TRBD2 CASSRGGPQETQYF TGCGCCAGCAGCCGGGGGGGCCCCCAAGAGACCCAGTACTTC
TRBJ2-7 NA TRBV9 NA CASSAGGTGIYEQYF TGTGCCAGCAGCGCTGGGGGAACAGGGATCTACGAGCAGTACTTC
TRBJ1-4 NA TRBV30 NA CALRPQGWWEKLFF TGTGCCTTGCGCCCCCAGGGGTGGTGGGAAAAACTGTTTTTT
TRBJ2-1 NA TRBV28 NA CASATQGYEQFF TGTGCCAGCGCGACACAGGGTTATGAGCAGTTCTTC
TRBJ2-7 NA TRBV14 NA CASSQVEGGADFYEQYF TGTGCCAGCAGCCAAGTCGAGGGCGGGGCCGACTTCTACGAGCAGTACTTC
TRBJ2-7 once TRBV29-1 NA CSARLRGGAYEQYF TGCAGCGCCAGGCTCAGGGGTGGGGCCTACGAGCAGTACTTC
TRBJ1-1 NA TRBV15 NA CATSRDWTENTEAFF TGTGCCACCAGCAGAGATTGGACAGAGAACACTGAAGCTTTCTTT
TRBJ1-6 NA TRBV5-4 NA CASSLAPSDNSPLHF TGTGCCAGCAGCTTGGCCCCCTCGGATAATTCACCCCTCCACTTT
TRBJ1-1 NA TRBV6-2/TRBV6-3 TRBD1 CASSYVGTGTAFF TGTGCCAGCAGTTACGTGGGGACAGGGACAGCTTTCTTT
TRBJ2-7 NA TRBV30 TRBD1 CAWSVRALTGTGPEQYF TGTGCCTGGAGTGTACGGGCCCTAACCGGGACAGGACCCGAGCAGTACTTC
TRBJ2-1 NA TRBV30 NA CAWSFGLVQFF TGTGCCTGGAGCTTCGGACTGGTACAGTTCTTC
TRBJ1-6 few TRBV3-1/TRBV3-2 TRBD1 CASSQNTGGNSPLHF TGTGCCAGCAGCCAAAACACAGGGGGGAATTCACCCCTCCACTTT
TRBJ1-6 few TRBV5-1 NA CASSPGLTGSHLHF TGCGCCAGCAGCCCCGGACTTACCGGTTCGCACCTCCACTTT
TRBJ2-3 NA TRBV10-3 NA CAISGLDKDTQYF TGTGCCATCAGTGGACTAGATAAAGATACGCAGTATTTT
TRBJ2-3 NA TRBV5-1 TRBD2 CASSLAGGKTDTQYF TGCGCCAGCAGCTTGGCCGGGGGGAAAACAGATACGCAGTATTTT
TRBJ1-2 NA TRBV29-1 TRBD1 CSVEDRTGTYGYTF TGCAGCGTTGAGGATCGGACAGGGACCTATGGCTACACCTTC
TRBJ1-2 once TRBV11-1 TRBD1 CASSATGQVIGYTF TGTGCCAGCAGCGCAACGGGACAGGTCATTGGCTACACCTTC
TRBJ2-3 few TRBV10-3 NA CAISESYTQYF TGTGCCATCAGTGAGTCCTATACGCAGTATTTT
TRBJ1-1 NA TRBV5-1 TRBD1 CASSSGTGRNTEAFF TGCGCCAGCAGCTCGGGGACAGGAAGAAACACTGAAGCTTTCTTT
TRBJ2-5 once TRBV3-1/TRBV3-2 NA CASSPTGFQETQYF TGTGCCAGCAGCCCTACAGGATTCCAAGAGACCCAGTACTTC
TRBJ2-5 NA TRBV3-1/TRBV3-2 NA CASSRPGAAGETQYF TGTGCCAGCAGCCGCCCCGGGGCCGCGGGGGAGACCCAGTACTTC